The 28 T cell receptor beta chains below all came from one sample that was sequenced in a study of healthy donors' naive CD4 and CD8 T cells. A linear amplification protocol produced the TCR libraries from roughly 480 ng of total RNA. TCRdb processed the reads anew with MiXCR; each CDR3 protein has one entry. Among approximately 180,000 distinct CDR3 sequences listed, 65% to 75% were seen once. Sequenced: naive CD4+ and CD8+ T cells sorted from blood, pooled from several donors. The receptors here all came from a pool of human donors in good health; the sample pools cells from several healthy donors.

This chain links TRBV29-1 with TRBJ2-1, with TRBD2 matching over 14 bases. J was trimmed by 9 bases and V by 2 bases; bases with no gene match: 6. This CDR3 spans 15 amino acids. Germline assignment: CDR1 SQVTM and CDR2 ANQGSEA. The CDR3 DNA follows: TGCAGCGTTGAATCGACTAGCGGGAGGGAGGGTGAGCAGTTCTTC. Translated, it gives CSVESTSGREGEQFF.

The chain has TRBV20-1 and TRBJ2-1; D tentatively reads TRBD1 or TRBD2 (7 bases each). The CDR3 spans 15 residues. In germline, CDR1 is DFQATT, CDR2 SNEGSKA (reference sequence). The V end lost 5 bases, the J end lost 2 bases, and 16 bases lay between the germline ends. As DNA, the CDR3 is TGCAGTGCTCCTAGGGGGCTAGCGGCCTACAATGAGCAGTTCTTC. It codes for CSAPRGLAAYNEQFF.

The rearrangement uses TRBV30 and TRBJ2-7; D possibly corresponds to TRBD1 (5 bases). The CDR3 is made up of 15 amino acids. The germline V gene encodes CDR1 GTSNPN and CDR2 SVGIG (reference sequence). Trimming cost V 1 base and J 0 bases, with 13 bases left between them. CDR3 loop: CAWSDPQGPSYEQYF. The CDR3, as DNA: TGTGCCTGGAGTGATCCGCAGGGCCCCTCCTACGAGCAGTACTTC.

Turning to this clonotype: Its ends do not fully match the called genes, so a read error is possible. This chain links TRBV5-1 with TRBJ2-7; D is possibly TRBD1 (6 bases). Germline loops: CDR1 SGHRS, CDR2 YFSETQ. The length of the CDR3 is 13 residues. CDR3 region: CVSSSDSTYEQYF. DNA for the CDR3: TGCGTCAGCAGCTCGGACAGCACCTACGAGCAGTACTTC.

The rearrangement joins TRBV6-5 to TRBJ2-7; TRBD1 matches at 9 bases. V shed 0 bases, J shed 7 bases, and the junction held 4 bases outside the gene matches. CDR3 size: 14 residues. Looked up from germline, CDR1 is MNHEY and CDR2 is SVGAGI. The DNA for the CDR3 is TGTGCCAGCAGTTACTCGGACAGGGGCGGGGAGCAGTACTTC. Its protein is CASSYSDRGGEQYF.

The chain recombines TRBV6-5 with TRBJ2-1; D is ambiguous. V lost 2 bases, J lost 0 bases, and 8 bases lay in between. The CDR3 loop spans 15 amino acids. Per the germline V gene, CDR1 is MNHEY and CDR2 is SVGAGI. CDR3 sequence: CASSYLAHSYNEQFF. The CDR3 bases are TGTGCCAGCAGTTACCTGGCTCACTCCTACAATGAGCAGTTCTTC.

This clonotype has just one count. The chain has TRBV29-1 and TRBJ1-3; D not certain. Germline-derived CDR1 and CDR2 are SQVTM and ANQGSEA. The CDR3 covers 12 residues. Between the trimmed V and J ends, which lost 4 bases and 6 bases, there was a span of 10 bases. In DNA form, the CDR3 reads TGCAGCGTTGTTTACAGACAAAACACCATATATTTT. This gives the protein CSVVYRQNTIYF. Based on the CDR3 plus reference TRBV29-1 and TRBJ1-3, the full variable domain is SAVISQKPSRDICQRGTSLTIQCQVDSQVTMMFWYRQQPGQSLTLIATANQGSEATYESGFVIDKFPISRPNLTFSTLTVSNMSPEDSSIYLCSVVYRQNTIYFGEGSWLTVV.

The chain recombines TRBV29-1 with TRBJ2-2, with 7 positions matching TRBD2. The CDR3 sequence is 17 residues long. CDR1 is SQVTM and CDR2 is ANQGSEA in the germline V gene. V gave up 2 bases and J gave up 7 bases; unmatched junction bases: 16. The CDR3 DNA sequence: TGCAGCGTTGAATCTTTCAGTTCCGCGGGAGTGGTCGGGGAGCTGTTTTTT. Residues: CSVESFSSAGVVGELFF.

The CDR3 DNA follows: TGTGCCAGCAGTCCCGGGACTAGCGGAGTGCAGTACTTC. Protein: CASSPGTSGVQYF. This chain links TRBV6-6 with TRBJ2-7, with 11 bases lining up with TRBD2. CDR3 length: 13 amino acids. Looked up from germline, CDR1 is MNHNY and CDR2 is SVGAGI (reference sequence). The V and J ends lost 5 bases and 9 bases, in that order; junction bases with no gene match: 6.

J is TRBJ1-1 and V is TRBV24-1; no clear D gene. The CDR3 loop spans 13 amino acids. V dropped 3 bases and J dropped 4 bases, with 8 bases sitting between them. Germline-derived CDR1 and CDR2 are KGHDR and SFDVKD. The CDR3: CATSDPGVTEAFF. CDR3 sequence (DNA): TGTGCCACCAGTGATCCGGGCGTCACTGAAGCTTTCTTT.

The rearrangement uses TRBV19 and TRBJ1-2; 7 bases align to TRBD1. Per the germline V gene, CDR1 is LNHDA and CDR2 is SQIVND (reference sequence). V shed 5 bases and J 4 bases; nucleotides not matched to a gene: 10. This CDR3 has 15 amino acids. DNA of the CDR3: TGTGCCAGTAGTGCCGGGACAGTTAGAGGCTATGGCTACACCTTC. It translates to CASSAGTVRGYGYTF.

V gene TRBV5-1 combines with J gene TRBJ2-3; maybe TRBD2 (6 bases). The V and J ends lost 5 bases and 5 bases respectively, with 12 bases between them. Germline values: CDR1 SGHRS, CDR2 YFSETQ. The CDR3 extends over 13 amino acids. The CDR3 region is CASSFPGEDTQYF. The CDR3 DNA reads TGCGCCAGCAGTTTTCCGGGGGAAGATACGCAGTATTTT. The full variable domain, in which reference TRBV5-1 and TRBJ2-3 provide the parts outside the CDR3, is KAGVTQTPRYLIKTRGQQVTLSCSPISGHRSVSWYQQTPGQGLQFLFEYFSETQRNKGNFPGRFSGRQFSNSRSEMNVSTLELGDSALYLCASSFPGEDTQYFGPGTRLTVL.

This chain connects TRBV29-1 to TRBJ2-7; D may be TRBD1 or TRBD2 (5 bases each). Trimming removed 4 bases at V and 3 bases at J, with 13 bases between. Germline V lookup: CDR1 SQVTM, CDR2 ANQGSEA. The CDR3 extends over 13 amino acids. CDR3 coding DNA: TGCAGCGTTGGCACCGGGACCAACTACGAGCAGTACTTC. It yields the protein CSVGTGTNYEQYF.

The J gene is TRBJ2-6, the V gene TRBV29-1; perhaps TRBD1 as D (5 bases). Trimming left V 4 bases short and J 0 bases short, with 13 bases between. The CDR3 sequence is 16 residues long. Germline V lookup: CDR1 SQVTM, CDR2 ANQGSEA. CDR3: CSVGARASSGANVLTF. The CDR3 DNA is TGCAGCGTTGGTGCCAGGGCCAGCTCTGGGGCCAACGTCCTGACTTTC.

The CDR3 protein is CASSLYTEDTQYF. In nucleotides, the CDR3 is TGTGCCAGCAGCTTATATACGGAGGATACGCAGTATTTT. The chain carries TRBV7-9 and TRBJ2-3; no firm D call. This CDR3 comprises 13 residues. Germline V gene data show CDR1 as SEHNR and CDR2 as FQNEAQ (reference sequence). The V end lost 2 bases, the J end lost 6 bases, and 9 bases lay between the germline ends.

This clonotype was seen only a few times. The chain employs TRBV29-1 and TRBJ1-2; no reliable D call. The CDR3 runs to 10 residues. Germline assignment: CDR1 SQVTM and CDR2 ANQGSEA. Trimming left V 2 bases short and J 7 bases short, with 5 bases between. The CDR3 sequence: CSVESPGYTF. The CDR3 DNA sequence: TGCAGCGTTGAATCTCCTGGCTACACCTTC.

This chain joins TRBV5-1 and TRBJ2-5, with D possibly matching TRBD1 (5 bases). The CDR3 length is 16 residues. V lost 3 bases and J lost 1, with 16 bases in between. Per the germline V gene, CDR1 is SGHRS and CDR2 is YFSETQ. The CDR3 sequence: CASSSYPTAIQETQYF. Here the CDR3 DNA reads TGCGCCAGCAGCTCTTACCCGACAGCCATCCAAGAGACCCAGTACTTC.

The CDR3 coding sequence is TGCAGCGTTGTGTGGTTTCGGGAGGGCCACCAAGAGACCCAGTACTTC. It encodes CSVVWFREGHQETQYF. This chain joins TRBV29-1 and TRBJ2-5, with 8 positions matching TRBD2. This CDR3 spans 16 amino acids. The junction had 10 bases not matched to a gene; V was cut back by 4 bases and J by 0 bases. Germline CDR1 and CDR2: SQVTM and ANQGSEA. Complete variable domain (other parts from reference TRBV29-1 and TRBJ2-5): SAVISQKPSRDICQRGTSLTIQCQVDSQVTMMFWYRQQPGQSLTLIATANQGSEATYESGFVIDKFPISRPNLTFSTLTVSNMSPEDSSIYLCSVVWFREGHQETQYFGPGTRLLVL.

This clonotype was counted a single time. This sequence joins TRBV6-5 and TRBJ2-7; 13 bases line up with TRBD2. V was clipped by 6 bases and J by 4 bases; unmatched bases: 6. Germline lookup yields CDR1 MNHEY and CDR2 SVGAGI. The CDR3 sequence is 15 residues long. Here the CDR3 DNA reads TGTGCCAGCAGCAATCGACTAGCGGGAGGTTACGAGCAGTACTTC. Encoded protein: CASSNRLAGGYEQYF.

Written as DNA, the CDR3 is TGTGCCAGTAGTATAGTTGGCAATCAGCCCCAGCATTTT. Translated, it gives CASSIVGNQPQHF. The chain recombines TRBV19 with TRBJ1-5; D is unclear. Germline loops: CDR1 LNHDA, CDR2 SQIVND (reference sequence). Deletions cut 1 base from V and 2 bases from J, with 3 bases between. This CDR3 contains 13 residues.

The chain couples TRBV29-1 to TRBJ2-6; no clear D. CDR1 is SQVTM and CDR2 is ANQGSEA in the germline V gene. The CDR3 sequence is 14 residues long. With 2 bases removed from V and 4 bases from J, the gap between germline ends came to 9 bases. CDR3 region: CSVEFHTGANVLTF. CDR3 DNA: TGCAGCGTTGAATTCCATACGGGGGCCAACGTCCTGACTTTC. Variable domain in full (rest from reference TRBV29-1 and TRBJ2-6): SAVISQKPSRDICQRGTSLTIQCQVDSQVTMMFWYRQQPGQSLTLIATANQGSEATYESGFVIDKFPISRPNLTFSTLTVSNMSPEDSSIYLCSVEFHTGANVLTFGAGSRLTVL.

J is TRBJ2-1 and V is TRBV4-1; D unclear. The CDR3 is made up of 15 amino acids. V was pared by 2 bases and J by 1 base, with 9 bases between. CDR1 MGHRA and CDR2 YSYEKL come from the germline V gene. The CDR3 sequence is CASSQRVASYNEQFF. The DNA for the CDR3 is TGCGCCAGCAGCCAAAGGGTGGCTTCCTACAATGAGCAGTTCTTC.

V and J are TRBV29-1 and TRBJ2-5; 7 bases fit TRBD2. Trimming removed 7 bases from V and 1 base from J; junction bases left unmatched: 9. The CDR3 spans 14 residues. Germline V CDR1 and CDR2: SQVTM, ANQGSEA. The CDR3 sequence: CSGGLGSLQETQYF. The CDR3 DNA sequence: TGCAGCGGAGGACTAGGATCCCTCCAAGAGACCCAGTACTTC.

In its sample, this clonotype was seen once. The chain is built from TRBV5-1 and TRBJ2-5; perhaps TRBD1 as D (6 bases). The CDR3 totals 14 residues. V lost 3 bases and J lost 1, with 10 bases in between. CDR1 is SGHRS and CDR2 is YFSETQ in the germline V gene. The CDR3 loop reads CASSSRQAQETQYF. The CDR3 DNA reads TGCGCCAGCAGCTCCCGACAGGCCCAAGAGACCCAGTACTTC. The whole variable domain, filled in from reference TRBV5-1 and TRBJ2-5, reads KAGVTQTPRYLIKTRGQQVTLSCSPISGHRSVSWYQQTPGQGLQFLFEYFSETQRNKGNFPGRFSGRQFSNSRSEMNVSTLELGDSALYLCASSSRQAQETQYFGPGTRLLVL.

This clonotype was counted only a few times. The V gene is TRBV6-5, the J gene TRBJ1-1; a possible D gene is TRBD1 (6 bases). The germline CDR1 and CDR2 sequences are MNHEY and SVGAGI. This CDR3 is built from 15 residues. V dropped 3 bases and J dropped 1 base, with 12 bases sitting between them. The CDR3 DNA reads as TGTGCCAGCAGTTATATCGGACAGCAGAACACTGAAGCTTTCTTT. It specifies CASSYIGQQNTEAFF.

This clonotype was observed a few times. The V call is TRBV19, the J call TRBJ1-5; D ambiguous. This CDR3 is 15 amino acids long. Trimming left V 6 bases short and J 0 bases short, with 12 bases between. CDR1 and CDR2 from the germline V gene are LNHDA and SQIVND (reference sequence). As DNA, the CDR3 is TGTGCCAGTAGGGGCGGGGTCGATAGCAATCAGCCCCAGCATTTT. Amino acids: CASRGGVDSNQPQHF.

The J gene is TRBJ2-7, the V gene TRBV29-1; D possibly corresponds to TRBD1 (5 bases). The CDR3 contains 13 residues. Germline CDR1 reads SQVTM; CDR2 reads ANQGSEA. Between the trimmed V and J ends, which lost 4 bases and 3 bases, there was a span of 13 bases. In nucleotides, the CDR3 is TGCAGCGTTGTCGACCAGGGCTACTACGAGCAGTACTTC. Its protein is CSVVDQGYYEQYF.

The chain joins TRBV29-1 to TRBJ1-2, with D perhaps TRBD1 (5 bases). Trimming removed 4 bases at V and 4 bases at J, with 7 bases between. CDR1 is SQVTM and CDR2 is ANQGSEA in the germline V gene. The length of the CDR3 is 11 residues. The CDR3 coding sequence is TGCAGCGTTGCAGACAGCTATGGCTACACCTTC. Its translation: CSVADSYGYTF. The entire variable domain, with the rest obtained from reference TRBV29-1 and TRBJ1-2, is as follows: SAVISQKPSRDICQRGTSLTIQCQVDSQVTMMFWYRQQPGQSLTLIATANQGSEATYESGFVIDKFPISRPNLTFSTLTVSNMSPEDSSIYLCSVADSYGYTFGSGTRLTVV.